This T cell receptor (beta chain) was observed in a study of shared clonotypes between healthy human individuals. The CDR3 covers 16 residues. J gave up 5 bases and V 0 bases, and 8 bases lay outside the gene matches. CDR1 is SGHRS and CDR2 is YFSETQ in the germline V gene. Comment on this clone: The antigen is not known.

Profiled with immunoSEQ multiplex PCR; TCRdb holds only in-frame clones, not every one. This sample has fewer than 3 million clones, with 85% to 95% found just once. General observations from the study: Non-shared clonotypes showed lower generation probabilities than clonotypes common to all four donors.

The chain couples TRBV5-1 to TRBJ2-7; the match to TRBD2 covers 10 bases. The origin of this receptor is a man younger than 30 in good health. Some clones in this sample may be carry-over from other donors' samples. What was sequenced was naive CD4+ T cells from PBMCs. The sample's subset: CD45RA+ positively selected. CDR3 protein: CASSLDLAGDTHEQYF. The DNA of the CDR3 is TGCGCCAGCAGCTTGGATCTAGCGGGAGACACCCACGAGCAGTACTTC.